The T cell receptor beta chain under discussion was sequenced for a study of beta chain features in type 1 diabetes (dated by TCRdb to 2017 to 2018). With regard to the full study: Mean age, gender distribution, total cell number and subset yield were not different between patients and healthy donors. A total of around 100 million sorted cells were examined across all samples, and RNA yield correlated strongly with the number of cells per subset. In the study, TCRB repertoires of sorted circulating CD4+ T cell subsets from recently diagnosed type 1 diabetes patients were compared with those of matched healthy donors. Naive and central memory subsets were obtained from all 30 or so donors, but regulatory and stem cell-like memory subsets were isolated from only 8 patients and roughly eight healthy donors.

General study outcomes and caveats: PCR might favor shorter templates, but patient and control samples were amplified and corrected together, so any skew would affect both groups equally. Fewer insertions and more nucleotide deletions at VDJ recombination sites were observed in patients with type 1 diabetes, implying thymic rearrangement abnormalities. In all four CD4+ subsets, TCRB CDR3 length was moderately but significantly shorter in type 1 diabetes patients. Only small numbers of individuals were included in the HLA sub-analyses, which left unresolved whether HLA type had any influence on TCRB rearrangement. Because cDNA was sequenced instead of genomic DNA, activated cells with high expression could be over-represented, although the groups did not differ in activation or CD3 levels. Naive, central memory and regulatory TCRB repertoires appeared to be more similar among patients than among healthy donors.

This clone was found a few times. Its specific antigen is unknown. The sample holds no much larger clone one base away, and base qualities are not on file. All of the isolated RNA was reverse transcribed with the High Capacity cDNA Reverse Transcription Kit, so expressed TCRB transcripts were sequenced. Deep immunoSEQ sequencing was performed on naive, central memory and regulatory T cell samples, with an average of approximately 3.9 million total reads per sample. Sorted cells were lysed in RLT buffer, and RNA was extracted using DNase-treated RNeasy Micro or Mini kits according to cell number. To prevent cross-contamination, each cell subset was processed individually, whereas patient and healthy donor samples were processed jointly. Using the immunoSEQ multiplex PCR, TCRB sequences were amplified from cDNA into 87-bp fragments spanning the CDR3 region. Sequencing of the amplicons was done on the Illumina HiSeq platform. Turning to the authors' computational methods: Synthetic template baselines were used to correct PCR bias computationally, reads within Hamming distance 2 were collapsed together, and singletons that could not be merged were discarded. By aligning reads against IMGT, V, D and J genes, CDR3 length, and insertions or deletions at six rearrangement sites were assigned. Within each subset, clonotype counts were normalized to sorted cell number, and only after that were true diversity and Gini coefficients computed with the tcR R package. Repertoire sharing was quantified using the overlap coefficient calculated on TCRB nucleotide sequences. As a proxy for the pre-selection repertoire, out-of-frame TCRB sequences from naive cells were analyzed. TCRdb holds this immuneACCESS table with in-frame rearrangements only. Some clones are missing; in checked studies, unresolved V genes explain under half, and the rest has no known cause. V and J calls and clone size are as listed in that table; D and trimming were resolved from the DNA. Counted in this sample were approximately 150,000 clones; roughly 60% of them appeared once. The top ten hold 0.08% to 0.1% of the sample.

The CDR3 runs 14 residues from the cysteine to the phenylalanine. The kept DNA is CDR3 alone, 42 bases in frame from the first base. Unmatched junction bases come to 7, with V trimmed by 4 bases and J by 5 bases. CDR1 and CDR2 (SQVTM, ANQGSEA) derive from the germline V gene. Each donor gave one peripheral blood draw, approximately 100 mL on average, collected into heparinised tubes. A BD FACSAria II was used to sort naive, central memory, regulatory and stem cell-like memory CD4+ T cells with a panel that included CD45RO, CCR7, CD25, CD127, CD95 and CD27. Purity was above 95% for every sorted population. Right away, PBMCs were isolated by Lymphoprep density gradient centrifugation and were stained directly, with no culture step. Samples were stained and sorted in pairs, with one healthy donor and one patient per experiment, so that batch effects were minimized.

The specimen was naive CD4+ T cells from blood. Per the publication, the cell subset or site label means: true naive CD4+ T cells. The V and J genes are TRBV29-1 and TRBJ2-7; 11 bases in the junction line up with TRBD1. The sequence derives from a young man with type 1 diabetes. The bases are TGCAGCGTTGTATGGACAGGGGGCCGGGACGAGCAGTACTTC. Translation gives CSVVWTGGRDEQYF.